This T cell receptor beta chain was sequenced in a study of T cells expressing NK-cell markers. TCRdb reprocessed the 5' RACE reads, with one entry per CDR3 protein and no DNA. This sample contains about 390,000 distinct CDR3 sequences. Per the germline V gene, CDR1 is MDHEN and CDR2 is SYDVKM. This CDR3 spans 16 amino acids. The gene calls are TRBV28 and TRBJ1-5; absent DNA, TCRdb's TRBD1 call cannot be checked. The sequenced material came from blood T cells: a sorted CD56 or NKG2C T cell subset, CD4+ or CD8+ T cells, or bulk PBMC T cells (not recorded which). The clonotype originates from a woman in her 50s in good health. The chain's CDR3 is CASRMGWTGSIQPQHF. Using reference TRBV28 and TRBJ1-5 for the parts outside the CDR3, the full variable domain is DVKVTQSSRYLVKRTGEKVFLECVQDMDHENMFWYRQDPGLGLRLIYFSYDVKMKEKGDIPEGYSVSREKKERFSLILESASTNQTSMYLCASRMGWTGSIQPQHFGDGTRLSIL.